This TCR beta chain is drawn from a study of blood T cells in healthy people across ages. Study-level points and caveats: Older age went with lower TCR beta diversity per million T cells, in a roughly linear way. For the donors, CMV status was unknown and possibly confounded expanded clonotype changes.

The CDR3 is 12 amino acids. The V gene's germline CDR1 is MDHEN and CDR2 SYDVKM. Deletions cut 3 bases from V and 2 bases from J, with 5 bases between. This clonotype was detected many times. Its antigen is still unknown. Combining a sample-barcoded 5' primer with a J-beta primer mix, a second PCR ran for 7 to 11 cycles. Each of the cDNA molecules was tagged by a template-switch adaptor with 12 random nucleotides. Each CDR3 protein gets one entry after TCRdb re-called the 5' RACE reads with MiXCR. Found here are about 1.8 million distinct CDR3 sequences, about 49% of them singletons; the top ten hold 2.1%.

The sequence was collected from a woman in her thirties or forties in good health. The V gene is TRBV28, the J gene TRBJ2-7, with no clear D. Sequencing was performed on blood. CDR3 bases: TGTGCCAGCAGTTTCAGAACCTACGAGCAGTACTTC. It translates to CASSFRTYEQYF.